This TCR beta chain stems from a study of shared clonotypes between healthy human individuals. General observations from the study: Estimated richness was generally greater in naive than memory subsets. Naive CD4 clonotypes overlapped across a handful of donors at about 5%.

Trimming took off 9 bases at V and 2 bases at J, with 11 bases between the two ends. CDR1 is SNHLY, CDR2 FYNNEI, per germline. The CDR3 covers 12 residues. This clone appeared a few times. Its specificity is unknown. Naive CD8 cells were CD45RO-negative, positively selected for CCR7, excluding terminally differentiated effector memory CD45RA+ cells. Sequenced by immunoSEQ multiplex PCR; TCRdb stores in-frame clones only, minus some. This table holds roughly 770,000 clones, 90% to 98% found once. The specimen was naive CD8+ T cells sorted from blood. The TCR comes from a man aged 25-45 years in good health. The chain couples TRBV2 to TRBJ2-7; tentative D call: TRBD1 (6 bases). The CDR3 reads CARGTPTYEQYF. CDR3 DNA: TGTGCCAGGGGGACACCTACCTACGAGCAGTACTTC. The whole variable domain, filled in from reference TRBV2 and TRBJ2-7, reads EPEVTQTPSHQVTQMGQEVILRCVPISNHLYFYWYRQILGQKVEFLVSFYNNEISEKSEIFDDQFSVERPDGSNFTLKIRSTKLEDSAMYFCARGTPTYEQYFGPGTRLTVT.